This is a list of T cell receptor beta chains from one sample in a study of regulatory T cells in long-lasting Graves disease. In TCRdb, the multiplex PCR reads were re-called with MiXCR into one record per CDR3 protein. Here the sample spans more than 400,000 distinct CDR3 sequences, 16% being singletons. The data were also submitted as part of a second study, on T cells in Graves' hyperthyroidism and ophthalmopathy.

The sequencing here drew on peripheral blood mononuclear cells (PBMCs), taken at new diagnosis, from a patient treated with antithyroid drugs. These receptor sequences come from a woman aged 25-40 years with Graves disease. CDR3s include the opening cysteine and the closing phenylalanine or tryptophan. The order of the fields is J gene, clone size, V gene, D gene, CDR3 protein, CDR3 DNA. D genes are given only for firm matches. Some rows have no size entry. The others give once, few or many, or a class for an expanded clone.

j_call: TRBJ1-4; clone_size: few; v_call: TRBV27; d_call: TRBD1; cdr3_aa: CASSRGTGILDHEKLFF; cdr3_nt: TGTGCCAGCAGTCGGGGGACAGGGATACTAGACCATGAAAAACTGTTTTTT
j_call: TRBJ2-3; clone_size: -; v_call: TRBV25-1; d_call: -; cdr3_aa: CASSTGTLLDSTDTQYF; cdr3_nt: TGTGCCAGCAGCACCGGGACCCTCTTAGATTCCACAGATACGCAGTATTTT
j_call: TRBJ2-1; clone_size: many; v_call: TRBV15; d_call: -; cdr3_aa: CATSSHYNEQFF; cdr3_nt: TGTGCCACCAGCAGTCATTACAATGAGCAGTTCTTC
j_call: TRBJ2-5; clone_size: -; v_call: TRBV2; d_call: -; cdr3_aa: CASNARVRETQYF; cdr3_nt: TGTGCCAGCAATGCGAGAGTACGAGAGACCCAGTACTTC
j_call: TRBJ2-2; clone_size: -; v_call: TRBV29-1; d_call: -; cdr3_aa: CSVDQNTGELFF; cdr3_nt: TGCAGCGTTGATCAGAACACCGGGGAGCTGTTTTTT
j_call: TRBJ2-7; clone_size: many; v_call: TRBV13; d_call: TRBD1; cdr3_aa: CASSFSGTGVDEQYF; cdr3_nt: TGTGCCAGCAGCTTCTCAGGGACAGGGGTTGACGAGCAGTACTTC
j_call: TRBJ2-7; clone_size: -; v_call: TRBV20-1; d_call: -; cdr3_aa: CSARGGRYEQYF; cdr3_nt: TGCAGTGCTAGGGGCGGCCGCTACGAGCAGTACTTC
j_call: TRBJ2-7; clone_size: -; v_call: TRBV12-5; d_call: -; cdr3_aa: CASGLDRYEQYF; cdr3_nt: TGTGCTAGTGGTTTGGATCGCTACGAGCAGTACTTC
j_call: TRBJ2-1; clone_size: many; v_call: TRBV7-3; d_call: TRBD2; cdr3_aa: CASSLNRTSGIYNEQFF; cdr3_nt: TGTGCCAGCAGCTTAAATCGAACTAGCGGGATTTACAATGAGCAGTTCTTC
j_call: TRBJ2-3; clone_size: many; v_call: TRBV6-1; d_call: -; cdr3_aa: CASTPRRGSDTQYF; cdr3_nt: TGTGCCAGCACTCCTCGGAGGGGATCAGATACGCAGTATTTT